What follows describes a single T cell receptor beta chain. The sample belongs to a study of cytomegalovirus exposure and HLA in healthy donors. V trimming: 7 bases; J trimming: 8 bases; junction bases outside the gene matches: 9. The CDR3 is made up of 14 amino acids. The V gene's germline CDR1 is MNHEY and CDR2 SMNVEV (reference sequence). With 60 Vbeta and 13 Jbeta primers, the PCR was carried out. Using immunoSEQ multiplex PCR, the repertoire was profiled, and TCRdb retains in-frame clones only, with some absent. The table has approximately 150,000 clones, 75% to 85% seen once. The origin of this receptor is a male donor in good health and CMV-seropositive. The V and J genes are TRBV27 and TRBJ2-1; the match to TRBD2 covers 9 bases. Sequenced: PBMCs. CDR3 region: CASNPGTSFHEQFF. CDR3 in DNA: TGTGCCAGCAACCCCGGGACTAGCTTCCATGAGCAGTTCTTC.